What follows is one T cell receptor beta chain and its context. The clone's antigen remains unknown. No much larger clone exists at a distance of one base, and base qualities are not known. This record comes from a study of T cells in Graves' hyperthyroidism and ophthalmopathy (dated by TCRdb to about 2019). In terms of the full investigation: To identify distinguishing TCR V-J signatures, a discovery cohort of about a hundred patients was used, comprising 43 with Graves' ophthalmopathy and 57 with stable Graves' hyperthyroidism. The roughly 99 discovery patients were divided at random into training and test sets in a 7:3 ratio. In more than five Graves' hyperthyroidism patients, the study also compared T-cell repertoires from thyroid tissue with T-cell repertoires from blood. According to the paper, TCR Vbeta CDR3 sequencing was carried out on 135 peripheral blood samples, which came from more than 40 ophthalmopathy, under 80 hyperthyroidism and approximately 17 progressor patients. Once sampling was done, hyperthyroidism patients were given methimazole at a starting dose of 30 mg daily, whereas ophthalmopathy patients were given high-dose intravenous methylprednisolone. Prospective prediction of ophthalmopathy was tested in an independent validation cohort of approximately 19 hyperthyroidism patients and 17 patients who later progressed to ophthalmopathy.

Overall study outcomes, separate from this receptor: Most expanded thyroid clonotypes (frequency above 0.001) were also found in blood, which suggests that blood repertoires may mirror thyroid immune responses. Ophthalmopathy was separated from stable hyperthyroidism by a 13 V-J signature model, with 87.88% sensitivity and 81% to 82% specificity obtained in cross-validation and 80%/75% obtained in testing. No statistical method was used to fix the sample size in advance, and group allocation was not hidden from the investigators. In validation, the model predicted progression to ophthalmopathy with approximately 70% sensitivity and approximately 72% specificity, a median of around six months before onset.

Exclusion was applied to patients with uncontrolled infections, other autoimmune diseases, pregnancy or lactation. Clinical symptoms, serum thyroxine and TRAb, thyroid ultrasound, and orbital computed tomography formed the basis for the diagnoses. Trizol reagent was used to extract total RNA, and RNA quality was then checked on an Agilent 2100 Bioanalyzer. The TCR beta CDR3 regions were amplified from the RNA transcripts. The first round of RT-PCR for the TCR CDR3 was performed with the HTBI primer set and the Qiagen OneStep RT-PCR kit. Libraries were constructed in a second round of multiplex PCR, after which size selection and purification were performed. Sequencing of the libraries was done on an Illumina HiSeq2000 using paired-end 100 bp reads. As for how the authors treated the data: SOAPnuke was used to process the raw data, throwing out any read that contained adapters or uncalled bases, had a mean Phred below 15, or lacked an exact constant-primer or identifier match. High-quality paired reads were merged with COPE v1.2.5, and unique nucleotide sequences were defined as clonotypes. Clonotypes were aligned to IMGT TRBV, TRBD and TRBJ reference segments using MiTCR v1.1. Analysis was restricted to V-J combinations with a frequency above 0.0001, which covered roughly 99% of repertoires. The TCS score was defined as the ratio of F50 (clonal expansion) to E x V (chaos), calculated using BLOSUM62-based TCRdist between CDR3 peptides within each V-J. Welch's t-statistics and random forest reduced 514 V-J features to 13, which were used in a naive Bayes classifier (R e1071). The Morisita-Horn index was used to measure how similar the thyroid and blood repertoires were. Clones were called with MiXCR by TCRdb after fastp trimmed the public reads at Q25, and only in-frame beta chains were retained. Rows are combined by CDR3 protein, so each entry shows the most common genes and DNA. For this entry, the V and J calls and clone size follow TCRdb and not the study's own pipeline. The sample records 550,000 to 700,000 distinct CDR3 sequences, 46% of which are singletons. The top ten hold about 20% of the sample.

This TCR was recovered from an adult woman with Graves' disease, either hyperthyroidism or ophthalmopathy (not recorded which). Sequenced material: peripheral blood or thyroid tissue (not recorded which).

In nucleotide form, the sequence is TGCAGCTTAACAGGGGCCGACTATGGCTACACCTTC. Protein translation: CSLTGADYGYTF. The V and J genes are TRBV29-1 and TRBJ1-2, with 7 middle bases fitting TRBD1. Trimming takes 8 bases off V and 3 bases off J; junction bases not matched to a gene: 6. The CDR3 contains 12 residues, cysteine and phenylalanine counted. Only CDR3 DNA is held: 36 bases, read in frame from base 1. Via the germline V gene, CDR1 is SQVTM and CDR2 ANQGSEA.